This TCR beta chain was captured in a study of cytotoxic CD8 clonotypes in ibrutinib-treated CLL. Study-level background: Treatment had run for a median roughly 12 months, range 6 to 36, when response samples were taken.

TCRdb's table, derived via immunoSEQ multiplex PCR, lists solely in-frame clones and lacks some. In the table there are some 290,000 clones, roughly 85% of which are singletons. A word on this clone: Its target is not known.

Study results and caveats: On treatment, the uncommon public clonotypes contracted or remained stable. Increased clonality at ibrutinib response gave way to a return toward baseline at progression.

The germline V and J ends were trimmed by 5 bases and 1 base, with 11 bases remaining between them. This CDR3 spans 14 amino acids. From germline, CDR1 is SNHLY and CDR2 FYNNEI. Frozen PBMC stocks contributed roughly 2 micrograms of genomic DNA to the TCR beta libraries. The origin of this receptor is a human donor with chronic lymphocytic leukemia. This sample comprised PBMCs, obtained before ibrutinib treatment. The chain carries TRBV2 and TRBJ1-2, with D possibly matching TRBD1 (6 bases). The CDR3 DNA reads TGTGCCAGCAGTTGGGACACCTATAACTATGGCTACACCTTC. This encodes CASSWDTYNYGYTF.